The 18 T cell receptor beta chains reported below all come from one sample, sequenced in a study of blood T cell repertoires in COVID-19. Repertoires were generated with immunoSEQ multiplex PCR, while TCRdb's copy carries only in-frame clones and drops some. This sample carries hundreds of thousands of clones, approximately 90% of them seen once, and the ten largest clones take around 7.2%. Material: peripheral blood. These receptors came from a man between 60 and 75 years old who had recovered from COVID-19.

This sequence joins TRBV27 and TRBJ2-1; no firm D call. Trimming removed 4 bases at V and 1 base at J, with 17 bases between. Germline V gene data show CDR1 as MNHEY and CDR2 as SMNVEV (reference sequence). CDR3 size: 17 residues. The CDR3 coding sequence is TGTGCCAGCAGTTCGGCCGGGTCCCAAGGTTCCTACAATGAGCAGTTCTTC. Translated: CASSSAGSQGSYNEQFF.

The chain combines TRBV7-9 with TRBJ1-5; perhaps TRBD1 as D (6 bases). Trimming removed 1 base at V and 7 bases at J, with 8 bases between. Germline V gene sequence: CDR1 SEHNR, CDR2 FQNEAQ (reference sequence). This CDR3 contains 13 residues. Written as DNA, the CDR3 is TGTGCCAGCAGCTTAGGACAGGACCAGCCCCAGCATTTT. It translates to CASSLGQDQPQHF.

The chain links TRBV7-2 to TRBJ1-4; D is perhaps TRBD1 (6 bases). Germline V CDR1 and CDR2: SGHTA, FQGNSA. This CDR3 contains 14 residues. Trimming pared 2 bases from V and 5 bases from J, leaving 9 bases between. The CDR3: CASSLRQGNEKLFF. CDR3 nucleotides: TGTGCCAGCAGCTTAAGGCAGGGGAATGAAAAACTGTTTTTT.

The DNA of the CDR3 is TGCGCCAGCAGCCAAGGGGACTGGAGGTATGGCTACACCTTC. Its translation is CASSQGDWRYGYTF. This chain uses TRBV4-1 with TRBJ1-2; possibly TRBD1 for D (5 bases). The V end lost 1 base, the J end lost 5 bases, and 11 bases lay between the germline ends. The CDR3 is 14 amino acids. Germline loops: CDR1 MGHRA, CDR2 YSYEKL.

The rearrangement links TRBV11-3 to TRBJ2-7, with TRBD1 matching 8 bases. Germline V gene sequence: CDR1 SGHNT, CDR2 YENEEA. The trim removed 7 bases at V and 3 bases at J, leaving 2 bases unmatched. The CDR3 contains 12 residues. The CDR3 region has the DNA TGTGCCAGCATCGACAGGGGCTACGAGCAGTACTTC. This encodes CASIDRGYEQYF.

DNA of the CDR3: TGTGCCAGCAGCTTAGATATTCCTAGCTCCGAGCAGTACTTC. Translating gives CASSLDIPSSEQYF. The chain carries TRBV11-2 and TRBJ2-7, with D possibly TRBD2 on 5 matching bases. In germline, CDR1 is SGHAT, CDR2 FQNNGV. V lost 0 bases, J lost 6 bases, and 12 bases lay in between. The CDR3 length is 14 residues.

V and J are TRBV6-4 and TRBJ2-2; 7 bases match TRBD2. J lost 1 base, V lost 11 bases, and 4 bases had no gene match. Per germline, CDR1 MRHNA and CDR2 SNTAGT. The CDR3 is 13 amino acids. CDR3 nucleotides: TGTGCCGCTCCTAGCGGGAACACCGGGGAGCTGTTTTTT. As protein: CAAPSGNTGELFF.

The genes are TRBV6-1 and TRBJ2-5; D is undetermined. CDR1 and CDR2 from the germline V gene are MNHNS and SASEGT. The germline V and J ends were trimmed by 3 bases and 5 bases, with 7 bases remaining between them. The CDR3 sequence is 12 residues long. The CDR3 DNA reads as TGTGCCAGCAGTGAGGCGGTTGAGACCCAGTACTTC. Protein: CASSEAVETQYF.

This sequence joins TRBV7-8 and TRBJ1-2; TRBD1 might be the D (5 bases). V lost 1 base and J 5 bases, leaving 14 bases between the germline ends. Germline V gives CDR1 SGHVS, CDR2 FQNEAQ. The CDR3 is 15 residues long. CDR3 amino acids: CASSLGPGVKYGYTF. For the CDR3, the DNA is TGTGCCAGCAGCTTAGGCCCGGGGGTAAAATATGGCTACACCTTC.

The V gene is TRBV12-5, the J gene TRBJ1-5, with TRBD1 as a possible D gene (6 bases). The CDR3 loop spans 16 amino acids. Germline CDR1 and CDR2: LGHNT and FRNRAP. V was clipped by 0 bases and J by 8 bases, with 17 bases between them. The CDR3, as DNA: TGTGCTAGTGGTTTGGTATCGGGGGGCATTGATGAGCCCCAGCATTTT. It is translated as CASGLVSGGIDEPQHF.

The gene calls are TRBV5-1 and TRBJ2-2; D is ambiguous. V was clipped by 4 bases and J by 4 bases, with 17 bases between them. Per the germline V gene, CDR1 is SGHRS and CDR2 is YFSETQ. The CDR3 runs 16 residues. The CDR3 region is CASSQEHFTVTGELFF. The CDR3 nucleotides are TGCGCCAGCAGCCAGGAACACTTTACGGTCACCGGGGAGCTGTTTTTT.

CDR3: CASSLGQKLFF. The CDR3 DNA follows: TGTGCCAGCAGCTTAGGGCAAAAACTGTTTTTT. The V call is TRBV7-9, the J call TRBJ1-4, with no clear D. CDR1 and CDR2 from the germline V gene are SEHNR and FQNEAQ (reference sequence). The CDR3 runs 11 residues. The V gene lost 1 base and the J gene lost 9 bases, with 3 bases spanning the gap.

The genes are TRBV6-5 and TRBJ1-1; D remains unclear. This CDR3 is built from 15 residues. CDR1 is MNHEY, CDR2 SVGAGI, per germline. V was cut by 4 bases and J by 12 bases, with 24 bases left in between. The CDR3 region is CASSSRPGTWGSSFF. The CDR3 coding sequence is TGTGCCAGCAGTTCCAGACCGGGAACCTGGGGAAGCTCTTTCTTT.

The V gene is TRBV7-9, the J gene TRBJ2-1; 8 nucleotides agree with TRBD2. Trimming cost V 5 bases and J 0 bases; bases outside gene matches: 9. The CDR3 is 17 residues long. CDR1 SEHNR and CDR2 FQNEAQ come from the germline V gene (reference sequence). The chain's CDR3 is CASSRDIAGSSYNEQFF. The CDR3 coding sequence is TGTGCCAGCAGCCGAGACATAGCGGGAAGCTCCTACAATGAGCAGTTCTTC.

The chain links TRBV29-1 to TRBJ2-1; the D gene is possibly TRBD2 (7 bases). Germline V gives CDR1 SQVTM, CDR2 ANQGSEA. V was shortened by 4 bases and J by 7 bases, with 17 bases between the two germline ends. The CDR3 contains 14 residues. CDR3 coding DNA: TGCAGCGTTGTCAGGGGAGGGGTACAGAATGAGCAGTTCTTC. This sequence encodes CSVVRGGVQNEQFF.

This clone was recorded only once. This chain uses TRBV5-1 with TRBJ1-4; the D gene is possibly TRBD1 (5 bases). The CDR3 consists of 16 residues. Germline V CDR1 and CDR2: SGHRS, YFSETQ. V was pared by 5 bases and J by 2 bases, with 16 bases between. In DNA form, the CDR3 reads TGCGCCAGCAGTTCAGGATCTCGACAGACTAATGAAAAACTGTTTTTT. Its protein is CASSSGSRQTNEKLFF.

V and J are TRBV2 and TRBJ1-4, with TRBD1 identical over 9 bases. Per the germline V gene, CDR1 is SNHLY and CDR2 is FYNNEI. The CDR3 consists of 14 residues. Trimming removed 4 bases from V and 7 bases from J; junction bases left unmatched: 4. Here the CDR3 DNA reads TGTGCCAGCAGTGGTAGGACAGGGGCTGAAAAACTGTTTTTT. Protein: CASSGRTGAEKLFF.

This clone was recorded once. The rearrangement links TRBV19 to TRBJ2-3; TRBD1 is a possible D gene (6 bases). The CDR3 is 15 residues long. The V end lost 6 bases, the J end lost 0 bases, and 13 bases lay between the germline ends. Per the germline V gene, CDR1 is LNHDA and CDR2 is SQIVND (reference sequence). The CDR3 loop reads CASSSHRDSTDTQYF. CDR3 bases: TGTGCCAGTAGCTCCCACAGGGACAGCACAGATACGCAGTATTTT.